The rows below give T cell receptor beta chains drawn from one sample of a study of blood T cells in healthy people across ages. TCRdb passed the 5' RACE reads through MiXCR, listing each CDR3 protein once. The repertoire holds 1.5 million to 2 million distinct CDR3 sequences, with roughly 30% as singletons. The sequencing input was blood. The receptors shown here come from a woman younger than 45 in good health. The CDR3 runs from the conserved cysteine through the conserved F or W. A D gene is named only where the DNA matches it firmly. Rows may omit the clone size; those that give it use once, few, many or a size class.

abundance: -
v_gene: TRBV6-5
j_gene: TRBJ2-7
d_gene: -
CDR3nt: TGTGCCAGCAGTTACTCGGGTATATCCGAGCAGTACTTC
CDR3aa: CASSYSGISEQYF

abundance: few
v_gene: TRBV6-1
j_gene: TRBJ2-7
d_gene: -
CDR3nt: TGTGCCAGCATCCCAGGGGGGGCTTACGAGCAGTACTTC
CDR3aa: CASIPGGAYEQYF

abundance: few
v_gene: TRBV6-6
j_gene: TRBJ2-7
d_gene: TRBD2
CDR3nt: TGTGCCAGCAGTTACCGGCGGGAGTCTGAATATGAGCAGTACTTC
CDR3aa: CASSYRRESEYEQYF

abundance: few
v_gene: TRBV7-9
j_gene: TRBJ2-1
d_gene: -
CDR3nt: TGTGCCAGCAGCTGGGCTAGCCAGAACAATGAGCAGTTCTTC
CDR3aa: CASSWASQNNEQFF

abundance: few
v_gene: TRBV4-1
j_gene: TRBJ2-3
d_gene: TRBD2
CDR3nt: TGCGCCAGCAGCCGATACCGGACTAGCGGGGAGCCAGATACGCAGTATTTT
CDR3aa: CASSRYRTSGEPDTQYF

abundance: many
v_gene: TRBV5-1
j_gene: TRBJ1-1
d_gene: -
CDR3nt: TGCGCCAGCAGCCTTGGGGGGGGTCCCACTGAAGCTTTCTTT
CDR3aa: CASSLGGGPTEAFF

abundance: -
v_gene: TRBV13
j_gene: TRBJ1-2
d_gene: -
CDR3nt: TGTGCCAGCAGCTTAAGCCACCGTGATGGCTACACCTTC
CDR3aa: CASSLSHRDGYTF

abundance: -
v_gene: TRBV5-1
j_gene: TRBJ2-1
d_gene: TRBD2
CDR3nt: TGCGCCAGCAGCTTGGCCGCGGGGGGGGATTCCAGTGAGCAGTTCTTC
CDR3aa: CASSLAAGGDSSEQFF

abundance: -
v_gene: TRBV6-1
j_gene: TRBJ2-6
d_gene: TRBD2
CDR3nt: TGTGCCAGCAGTCCGACGGGGGGGCCAGGAGGGACCAACGTCCTGACTTTC
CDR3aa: CASSPTGGPGGTNVLTF

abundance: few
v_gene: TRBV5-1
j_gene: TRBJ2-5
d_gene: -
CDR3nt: TGCGCCAGCAGCTTGTCAGAGCAGATCCAAGAGACCCAGTACTTC
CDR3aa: CASSLSEQIQETQYF

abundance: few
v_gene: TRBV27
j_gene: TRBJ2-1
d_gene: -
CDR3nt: TGTGCCAGCAGCCCGCGGGGGCATGAGCAGTTCTTC
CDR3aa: CASSPRGHEQFF

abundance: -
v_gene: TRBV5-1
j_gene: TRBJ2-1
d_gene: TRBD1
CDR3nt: TGCGCCAGCAGCGACGGACAGGTGAACAATGAGCAGTTCTTC
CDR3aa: CASSDGQVNNEQFF

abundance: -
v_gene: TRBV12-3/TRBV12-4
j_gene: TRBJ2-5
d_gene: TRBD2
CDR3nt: TGTGCCAGCCGGGGGGGGACTCACAAAGAGACCCAGTACTTC
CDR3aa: CASRGGTHKETQYF

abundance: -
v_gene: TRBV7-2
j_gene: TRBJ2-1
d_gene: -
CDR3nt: TGTGCCAGCAGCTTAGCGGGGGCGCGTGAGCAGTTCTTC
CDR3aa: CASSLAGAREQFF